This record concerns one TCR beta chain sequence. The ends lost 7 bases at V and 1 base at J; junction bases unmatched: 8. Germline V gene data show CDR1 as MNHEY and CDR2 as SVGAGI. This CDR3 is 15 amino acids long. This entry comes from a study of blood T cell repertoires in COVID-19. Overall study context: The origin of the acute and convalescent COVID-19 samples was the United States, Italy and Spain. PBMCs, B-cell-depleted T cells, or T cells were the source of the cDNA or gDNA that made up the material.

In the original workflow: For nucleated cells, counts were estimated from reference gene primer amplification. Clones were read by immunoSEQ multiplex PCR, and TCRdb kept only the in-frame ones, dropping some. V and J calls and clone size are those listed in that table; D and trimming were worked out from the DNA. The sample lists tens of thousands of clones; about 90% were seen once. The sample was peripheral blood. The J gene is TRBJ1-2, the V gene TRBV6-5; 8 nucleotides match TRBD1. This TCR was recovered from a woman of 80 years or more with active or convalescent COVID-19. The CDR3, as DNA: TGTGCCAGCAAACCGGGGACAGGAGTTAACTATGGCTACACCTTC. Translated: CASKPGTGVNYGYTF.